The rows below give T cell receptor beta chains drawn from one sample of a study of blood T cell repertoires in COVID-19. Sequencing was performed with immunoSEQ multiplex PCR; in TCRdb, only in-frame clones are kept and a portion is missing. The sample yields 120,000 to 150,000 clones, roughly 84% seen once. The specimen sequenced was peripheral blood. The receptors here all came from a human donor in a cohort sampled during active COVID-19. CDR3s include the opening cysteine and the closing phenylalanine or tryptophan. D genes are given only for firm matches. Expanded clones get a size class; other rows say once, few or many, or leave the size out.

V gene	D gene	J gene	clone size	CDR3 protein	CDR3 DNA
TRBV7-8	TRBD1	TRBJ2-7	few	CASSWGQAAIYEQYF	TGTGCCAGCAGCTGGGGACAGGCAGCTATCTACGAGCAGTACTTC
TRBV9	.	TRBJ2-6	.	CASSAGVGANVLTF	TGTGCCAGCAGCGCAGGGGTCGGGGCCAACGTCCTGACTTTC
TRBV24-1	.	TRBJ2-2	.	CATSNPQANTGELFF	TGTGCCACCAGCAACCCCCAGGCGAACACCGGGGAGCTGTTTTTT
TRBV6-6	.	TRBJ2-5	.	CASSETGSGETQYF	TGTGCCAGCAGCGAAACAGGGAGCGGAGAGACCCAGTACTTC
TRBV5-8	.	TRBJ1-2	.	CAAGSGQNYGYTF	TGTGCCGCGGGGAGTGGTCAGAACTATGGCTACACCTTC
TRBV4-1	TRBD1	TRBJ2-5	.	CASSQDVGQGALKETQYF	TGCGCCAGCAGCCAAGATGTGGGACAGGGGGCGCTCAAAGAGACCCAGTACTTC
TRBV10-1	TRBD1	TRBJ2-2	.	CASSALTGDTGELFF	TGCGCCAGCAGTGCCTTAACAGGGGACACCGGGGAGCTGTTTTTT
TRBV30	TRBD2	TRBJ2-3	.	CAWSPHGRLAASTDTQYF	TGTGCCTGGAGTCCCCACGGGAGACTAGCGGCCAGCACAGATACGCAGTATTTT
TRBV4-1	.	TRBJ1-6	once	CASSPNRDINSPLHF	TGCGCCAGCAGCCCCAACAGGGATATTAATTCACCCCTCCACTTT
TRBV18	.	TRBJ1-2	.	CASSPTANYGYTF	TGTGCCAGCTCACCGACAGCTAACTATGGCTACACCTTC
TRBV19	TRBD1	TRBJ1-4	.	CASSKGTGSTNEKLFF	TGTGCCAGTAGTAAAGGGACAGGCTCTACTAATGAAAAACTGTTTTTT
TRBV7-6	TRBD2	TRBJ2-1	.	CASSLSPGTSGINSYNEQFF	TGTGCCAGCAGCTTGTCCCCGGGGACTAGCGGTATAAACTCCTACAATGAGCAGTTCTTC
TRBV27	TRBD1	TRBJ1-6	.	CASSRRGGQDDNSPLHF	TGTGCCAGCAGTCGCCGTGGGGGACAGGACGATAATTCACCCCTCCACTTT
TRBV28	.	TRBJ2-7	.	CASMVTGREQYF	TGTGCCAGCATGGTGACAGGGAGGGAGCAGTACTTC
TRBV19	TRBD1	TRBJ1-6	.	CASNPWVSDRNSPLHF	TGTGCCAGTAATCCATGGGTCTCGGACAGGAATTCACCCCTCCACTTT
TRBV19	.	TRBJ2-3	.	CASHPGVSTDTQYF	TGTGCCAGTCACCCGGGGGTTAGCACAGATACGCAGTATTTT
TRBV7-9	.	TRBJ2-3	.	CASSADSDTQYF	TGTGCCAGCAGCGCCGACTCGGATACGCAGTATTTT
TRBV6-1	.	TRBJ1-3	.	CASSDYSGNTIYF	TGTGCCAGCAGTGATTACTCTGGAAACACCATATATTTT
TRBV7-8	.	TRBJ1-2	once	CASSAGEKGYTF	TGTGCCAGCAGCGCCGGGGAGAAGGGCTACACCTTC
TRBV6-6	.	TRBJ1-5	few	CASSPLGATSSNQPQHF	TGTGCCAGCAGTCCCCTAGGGGCCACTTCTAGCAATCAGCCCCAGCATTTT
TRBV29-1	TRBD1	TRBJ1-5	.	CSVRTGRNQPQHF	TGCAGCGTTAGGACAGGTCGGAATCAGCCCCAGCATTTT
TRBV2	TRBD2	TRBJ2-3	.	CASSVLAGAANTQYF	TGTGCCAGCAGTGTGCTAGCGGGAGCAGCCAATACGCAGTATTTT
TRBV15	.	TRBJ2-2	.	CATSWTSAGAGELFF	TGTGCCACCAGCTGGACCTCGGCAGGGGCCGGGGAGCTGTTTTTT
TRBV19	.	TRBJ1-5	.	CASSDRVKNQPQHF	TGTGCCAGTAGTGACCGGGTCAAAAATCAGCCCCAGCATTTT
TRBV2	TRBD1	TRBJ1-1	.	CASSPGGWTEAFF	TGTGCCAGCAGTCCAGGGGGCTGGACTGAAGCTTTCTTT
TRBV28	.	TRBJ2-7	.	CASAFSSYEQYF	TGTGCCAGCGCCTTTAGCTCCTACGAGCAGTACTTC
TRBV2	.	TRBJ2-5	.	CASSIQETQYF	TGTGCCAGCAGTATACAAGAGACCCAGTACTTC
TRBV7-8	.	TRBJ1-4	.	CASSSGVHEKLFF	TGTGCCAGCAGCTCCGGGGTTCATGAAAAACTGTTTTTT
TRBV5-5	TRBD1	TRBJ1-5	.	CASSFGTDSNQPQHF	TGTGCCAGCAGCTTCGGGACAGACAGCAATCAGCCCCAGCATTTT
TRBV6-5	.	TRBJ1-6	.	CATEGVRDSPLHF	TGTGCCACCGAGGGAGTGCGTGATTCACCCCTCCACTTT
TRBV5-1	TRBD1	TRBJ1-6	once	CATRTGTDSPLHF	TGCGCCACCCGAACTGGGACAGATTCACCCCTCCACTTT
TRBV19	TRBD2	TRBJ2-1	.	CASSIVAGGPGEQFF	TGTGCCAGTAGTATAGTGGCGGGAGGGCCTGGTGAGCAGTTCTTC
TRBV28	TRBD2	TRBJ2-7	.	CASSFGTSGGPGYEQYF	TGTGCCAGCAGTTTCGGTACTAGCGGGGGGCCAGGCTACGAGCAGTACTTC
TRBV3-1/TRBV3-2	TRBD2	TRBJ2-1	.	CASSLAGGDNEQFF	TGTGCCAGCAGCCTAGCGGGAGGAGACAATGAGCAGTTCTTC
TRBV15	.	TRBJ1-5	.	CATSRDFRAGDQPQHF	TGTGCCACCAGCAGAGATTTCAGGGCAGGGGATCAGCCCCAGCATTTT
TRBV5-1	.	TRBJ1-1	many	CASSDGTHTNTEAFF	TGCGCCAGCAGCGACGGGACACACACCAACACTGAAGCTTTCTTT
TRBV18	.	TRBJ2-3	.	CASSPGLAGSTDTQYF	TGTGCCAGCTCTCCAGGTTTGGCGGGATCCACAGATACGCAGTATTTT
TRBV11-3	TRBD1	TRBJ2-7	.	CASSTGPGQRIYEQYF	TGTGCCAGCAGCACAGGCCCGGGACAGAGAATCTACGAGCAGTACTTC
TRBV7-6	.	TRBJ2-5	once	CASSLGWDGGKYQETQYF	TGTGCCAGCAGCTTAGGATGGGACGGGGGAAAGTACCAAGAGACCCAGTACTTC
TRBV7-9	.	TRBJ2-3	.	CASSLNFGTQYF	TGTGCCAGCAGTCTTAACTTTGGTACGCAGTATTTT
TRBV6-5	TRBD1	TRBJ1-1	.	CASSSWDRANTEAFF	TGTGCCAGCAGTTCCTGGGACAGGGCGAACACTGAAGCTTTCTTT
TRBV5-6	TRBD1	TRBJ1-5	.	CASSLAGTGGRGNQPQHF	TGTGCCAGCAGCTTGGCCGGGACAGGGGGTAGGGGCAATCAGCCCCAGCATTTT
TRBV6-1	.	TRBJ1-5	.	CASSEGTGVWPQHF	TGTGCCAGCAGTGAAGGTACAGGTGTGTGGCCCCAGCATTTT
TRBV20-1	.	TRBJ2-4	.	CSAHSGIQYF	TGCAGTGCCCACTCGGGCATTCAGTACTTC
TRBV29-1	TRBD1	TRBJ1-2	.	CSVEDNRQGGGYTF	TGCAGCGTTGAAGATAATCGACAGGGTGGGGGCTACACCTTC
TRBV6-6	TRBD2	TRBJ2-6	.	CASSLVAGSSGANVLTF	TGTGCCAGCAGTCTAGTAGCGGGAAGCTCTGGGGCCAACGTCCTGACTTTC
TRBV3-1/TRBV3-2	.	TRBJ1-2	.	CASSQDDYGYTF	TGTGCCAGCAGCCAAGACGACTATGGCTACACCTTC
TRBV7-8	TRBD2	TRBJ2-1	.	CASSTSGSVDEQFF	TGTGCCAGCAGCACTAGCGGGAGTGTCGATGAGCAGTTCTTC
TRBV5-1	.	TRBJ1-6	.	CASSSADNYNSPLHF	TGCGCCAGCAGCTCCGCCGACAACTATAATTCACCCCTCCACTTT
TRBV19	.	TRBJ1-2	.	CASSIDDRSYTF	TGTGCCAGTAGTATAGACGACAGGAGCTACACCTTC